One sample yielded the 12 T cell receptor beta chains listed below, sequenced in a study of T-cell memory formation after mild COVID-19. TCRdb re-called the 5' RACE reads with MiXCR, one entry per CDR3 protein. The table lists about 150,000 distinct CDR3 sequences, 20% to 25% of them singletons. Sequenced: PBMCs or a T cell subset sorted from them (not recorded which). These receptors were obtained from an adult woman who had mild COVID-19 (a few samples of this study predate the infection). Cell type and time point are not known.

The rearrangement uses TRBV24-1 and TRBJ1-5, with a possible D match to TRBD1 (5 bases). Per the germline V gene, CDR1 is KGHDR and CDR2 is SFDVKD. Trimming pared 10 bases from V and 7 bases from J, leaving 13 bases between. This CDR3 contains 12 residues. CDR3 DNA: TGTGCCACTTCCAGGGCCGGGCAGCCCCAGCATTTT. Translation: CATSRAGQPQHF.

In this sample, this clonotype turned up a few times. The chain combines TRBV12-3 or TRBV12-4 with TRBJ2-7; D may correspond to TRBD1 or TRBD2 (5 bases each). V dropped 5 bases and J dropped 3 bases, with 14 bases sitting between them. The CDR3 contains 14 residues. The CDR3 DNA reads TGTGCCAGCAGTCCGAGGGGCTTTTACTACGAGCAGTACTTC. Translating gives CASSPRGFYYEQYF.

This clonotype was recorded a few times. V gene TRBV12-3 or TRBV12-4 combines with J gene TRBJ2-1, with D perhaps matching TRBD1 or TRBD2 (5 bases each). The CDR3 totals 15 residues. Trimming took 3 bases from V and 3 from J, leaving 12 bases between them. The CDR3 sequence: CASSLGDWVYNEQFF. CDR3 sequence (DNA): TGTGCCAGCAGTTTGGGGGATTGGGTCTACAATGAGCAGTTCTTC.

The genes are TRBV30 and TRBJ2-1; D uncertain. The germline gives CDR1 GTSNPN, CDR2 SVGIG (reference sequence). The CDR3 is 11 amino acids. V was shortened by 1 base and J by 9 bases, with 7 bases between the two germline ends. CDR3 in DNA: TGTGCCTGGAGTGACTCGAGTGAGCAGTTCTTC. This translates into CAWSDSSEQFF. The whole variable domain, remainder taken from reference TRBV30 and TRBJ2-1, is SQTIHQWPATLVQPVGSPLSLECTVEGTSNPNLYWYRQAAGRGLQLLFYSVGIGQISSEVPQNLSASRPQDRQFILSSKKLLLSDSGFYLCAWSDSSEQFFGPGTRLTVL.

The gene calls are TRBV25-1 and TRBJ1-1; D is uncertain. In germline, CDR1 is MGHDK, CDR2 SYGVNS. This CDR3 region has 16 residues. Trimming left V 1 base short and J 5 bases short, with 17 bases between. CDR3 nucleotide sequence: TGTGCCAGCAGTGAATTCGGGTACAGCCTCATAACTGAAGCTTTCTTT. Its translation: CASSEFGYSLITEAFF.

This clonotype was observed a few times. The chain carries TRBV7-3 and TRBJ1-1; D gene uncertain. The germline V gene encodes CDR1 SGHTA and CDR2 FQGTGA. Trimming pared 5 bases from V and 2 bases from J, leaving 9 bases between. The CDR3 is 13 residues long. The CDR3 region is CASSAIENTEAFF. The CDR3 DNA is TGTGCCAGCAGCGCAATAGAAAACACTGAAGCTTTCTTT.

This rearrangement joins TRBV6-2 or TRBV6-3 to TRBJ2-1, with D uncertain. The V end was cut by 2 bases, the J end by 0 bases, with 2 bases between. CDR3 length: 13 amino acids. The germline V gene encodes CDR1 MNHEY and CDR2 SVGEGT. The CDR3: CASSYASYNEQFF. The CDR3 region has the DNA TGTGCCAGCAGTTACGCCTCCTACAATGAGCAGTTCTTC.

In its sample, this clonotype was seen a few times. The chain has TRBV29-1 and TRBJ2-3; possible D gene TRBD2, 5 bases. V was pared by 0 bases and J by 0 bases, with 7 bases between. Germline V gene sequence: CDR1 SQVTM, CDR2 ANQGSEA. This CDR3 region has 14 residues. CDR3 nucleotide sequence: TGCAGCGTTGAAGAGGGAGTAAGCACAGATACGCAGTATTTT. Protein: CSVEEGVSTDTQYF.

The DNA for the CDR3 is TGTGCCAGCAGTCTAGGACAGGATTACGAGCAGTACTTC. Its translation is CASSLGQDYEQYF. The rearrangement joins TRBV7-7 to TRBJ2-7, with 7 bases that match TRBD1. The V and J ends lost 6 bases and 4 bases, in that order; junction bases with no gene match: 6. CDR1 and CDR2 (germline): SSHAT, FNYEAQ (reference sequence). The CDR3 consists of 13 residues.

This clonotype has only a few counts. The chain joins TRBV12-3 or TRBV12-4 to TRBJ1-2; 10 nucleotides align to TRBD1. CDR3 length: 16 residues. Trimming at V came to 5 bases and at J to 4 bases, leaving 10 bases not matched to a gene. The CDR3 reads CASSVEDRGIGYGYTF. The CDR3 DNA reads as TGTGCCAGCAGTGTCGAGGACAGGGGGATAGGCTATGGCTACACCTTC.

The CDR3 DNA follows: TGTGCCAGCAGCCAGAGGGAGTTGGGACTAGCGGGCTCTGAGCAGTACTTC. As protein: CASSQRELGLAGSEQYF. V and J are TRBV14 and TRBJ2-7; 12 positions match TRBD2. The CDR3 extends over 17 amino acids. The germline V gene has CDR1 SGHDN and CDR2 FVKESK. The V segment lost 3 bases and the J segment 7 bases; nucleotides outside the gene matches: 13.

In its sample, this clonotype was seen a few times. The chain links TRBV12-3 or TRBV12-4 to TRBJ2-5; TRBD1 might be the D (5 bases). The CDR3 has 14 residues. The V end lost 2 bases, the J end lost 6 bases, and 13 bases lay between the germline ends. This chain's CDR3 is CASSLQLGVKTQYF. CDR3 sequence (DNA): TGTGCCAGCAGTTTACAGCTAGGGGTGAAGACCCAGTACTTC.